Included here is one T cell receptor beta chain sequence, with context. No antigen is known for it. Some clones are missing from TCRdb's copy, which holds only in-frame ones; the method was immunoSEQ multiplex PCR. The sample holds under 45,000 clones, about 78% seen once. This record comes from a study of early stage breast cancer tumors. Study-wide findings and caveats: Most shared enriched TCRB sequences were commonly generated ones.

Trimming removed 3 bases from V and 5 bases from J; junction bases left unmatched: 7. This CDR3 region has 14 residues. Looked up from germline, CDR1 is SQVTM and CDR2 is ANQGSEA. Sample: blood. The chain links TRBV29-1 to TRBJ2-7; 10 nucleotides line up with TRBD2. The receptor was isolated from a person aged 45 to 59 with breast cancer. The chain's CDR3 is CSVEIAGGINEQYF. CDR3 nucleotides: TGCAGCGTTGAGATAGCGGGAGGCATAAACGAGCAGTACTTC.